This entry lists 11 T cell receptor beta chains sequenced from one sample in a study of T cell changes during pregnancy in multiple sclerosis (dated by TCRdb to 2018 to 2020). Library preparation used the immunoSEQ multiplex PCR assay. Drawn from immuneACCESS, this table holds only the in-frame rearrangements with V and J called that TCRdb kept. Clones are partly lost; checked studies trace under half to an unresolved V gene and leave the rest unexplained. The sample contains tens of thousands of clones, about 94% of them found a single time. The ten largest account for 3% to 4% of the sample. Sequencing used CD8+ T cells from peripheral blood mononuclear cells, obtained after pregnancy. All receptors derive from a female donor with multiple sclerosis, enrolled in a pregnancy study.

The chain recombines TRBV19 with TRBJ2-7, with D tentatively TRBD2 (6 bases). The length of the CDR3 is 15 residues. V gave up 6 bases and J gave up 0 bases, with 15 bases separating them. CDR1 and CDR2 from the germline V gene are LNHDA and SQIVND (reference sequence). The chain's CDR3 is CASSLSGGYSYEQYF. In DNA form, the CDR3 reads TGTGCCAGTAGCTTATCCGGGGGTTACTCCTACGAGCAGTACTTC. The full variable domain, its missing parts supplied by reference TRBV19 and TRBJ2-7, is DGGITQSPKYLFRKEGQNVTLSCEQNLNHDAMYWYRQDPGQGLRLIYYSQIVNDFQKGDIAEGYSVSREKKESFPLTVTSAQKNPTAFYLCASSLSGGYSYEQYFGPGTRLTVT.

This sequence joins TRBV5-8 and TRBJ2-7; D perhaps matches TRBD2 (5 bases). Trimming left V 0 bases short and J 3 bases short, with 7 bases between. The CDR3 sequence is 13 residues long. Germline assignment: CDR1 SGHTS and CDR2 YDEGEE. CDR3 sequence reads: CASSLADYYEQYF. The CDR3 region has the DNA TGTGCCAGCAGCTTGGCCGACTACTACGAGCAGTACTTC. The whole variable domain, filled in from reference TRBV5-8 and TRBJ2-7, reads EAGVTQSPTHLIKTRGQQATLRCSPISGHTSVYWYQQALGLGLQFLLWYDEGEERNRGNFPPRFSGRQFPNYSSELNVNALELEDSALYLCASSLADYYEQYFGPGTRLTVT.

This rearrangement joins TRBV11-2 to TRBJ2-3; D uncertain. Trimming removed 3 bases at V and 8 bases at J, with 12 bases between. The CDR3 has 13 residues. Germline V CDR1 and CDR2: SGHAT, FQNNGV. DNA of the CDR3: TGTGCCAGCAGCTTGGCTTCGGCAGGTACGCAGTATTTT. Protein sequence: CASSLASAGTQYF. Supplemented by reference TRBV11-2 and TRBJ2-3, the full variable domain reads EAGVAQSPRYKIIEKRQSVAFWCNPISGHATLYWYQQILGQGPKLLIQFQNNGVVDDSQLPKDRFSAERLKGVDSTLKIQPAKLEDSAVYLCASSLASAGTQYFGPGTRLTVL.

The chain uses TRBV6-1 and TRBJ2-1, with 11 bases lining up with TRBD2. The CDR3 has 14 residues. CDR1 MNHNS and CDR2 SASEGT come from the germline V gene. Losses at the gene ends were 5 bases for V and 5 bases for J; bases not matched to a gene: 2. The CDR3 spells CASSIAGGDNEQFF. CDR3 bases: TGTGCCAGCAGTATAGCGGGAGGGGACAATGAGCAGTTCTTC.

This chain joins TRBV13 and TRBJ1-1; TRBD1 matches at 9 bases. Losses at the gene ends were 4 bases for V and 11 bases for J; bases not matched to a gene: 2. Germline loops: CDR1 PRHDT, CDR2 FYEKMQ (reference sequence). The CDR3 consists of 11 residues. The CDR3 DNA reads TGTGCCAGCAGCTCCGGGACAGGGGCTTTCTTT. Translating gives CASSSGTGAFF. The full variable domain, completed using reference TRBV13 and TRBJ1-1, is AAGVIQSPRHLIKEKRETATLKCYPIPRHDTVYWYQQGPGQDPQFLISFYEKMQSDKGSIPDRFSAQQFSDYHSELNMSSLELGDSALYFCASSSGTGAFFGQGTRLTVV.

V and J are TRBV5-1 and TRBJ2-3; 8 bases map to TRBD2. In germline, CDR1 is SGHRS, CDR2 YFSETQ. The length of the CDR3 is 16 residues. With V trimmed by 2 bases and J by 3 bases, 8 bases remained unmatched. The CDR3 coding sequence is TGCGCCAGCAGCTTTTGGACTAGCTCGGTAACAGATACGCAGTATTTT. As protein: CASSFWTSSVTDTQYF.

The chain employs TRBV2 and TRBJ1-1, with D maybe TRBD1 (6 bases). The ends were cut back, 3 bases at V and 2 bases at J, with 16 bases in the middle. Germline-derived CDR1 and CDR2 are SNHLY and FYNNEI. The CDR3 spans 16 residues. CDR3 in DNA: TGTGCCAGCAGTGACACCTTATGGACAGCAAACACTGAAGCTTTCTTT. This gives the protein CASSDTLWTANTEAFF.

This clone came up a few times. J is TRBJ2-7 and V is TRBV27, with D maybe TRBD2 (7 bases). V was trimmed by 11 bases and J by 2 bases, leaving 10 bases between them. The CDR3 runs to 11 residues. CDR1 and CDR2 (germline): MNHEY, SMNVEV (reference sequence). CDR3 sequence (DNA): TGTGCCGTAGGGGGGGCCTACGAGCAGTACTTC. Translating it yields CAVGGAYEQYF.

This clone was found once. The chain recombines TRBV27 with TRBJ1-1; D unresolved. Trimming took 3 bases from V and 2 from J, leaving 16 bases between them. Germline V CDR1 and CDR2: MNHEY, SMNVEV (reference sequence). This CDR3 is 16 amino acids long. CDR3 DNA sequence: TGTGCCAGCAGTTTGGAGGCAAGGTTACCCAACACTGAAGCTTTCTTT. This translates into CASSLEARLPNTEAFF.

The CDR3 sequence is CASSTLPGQGPGELFF. The CDR3 region has the DNA TGTGCCAGTAGTACTCTACCGGGACAGGGTCCCGGGGAGCTGTTTTTT. The chain recombines TRBV19 with TRBJ2-2; 9 bases are shared with TRBD1. This CDR3 has 16 residues. V shed 4 bases, J shed 6 bases, and the junction held 9 bases outside the gene matches. Per germline, CDR1 LNHDA and CDR2 SQIVND (reference sequence). Filled out from reference TRBV19 and TRBJ2-2, the complete variable domain reads DGGITQSPKYLFRKEGQNVTLSCEQNLNHDAMYWYRQDPGQGLRLIYYSQIVNDFQKGDIAEGYSVSREKKESFPLTVTSAQKNPTAFYLCASSTLPGQGPGELFFGEGSRLTVL.

The chain combines TRBV29-1 with TRBJ2-7; TRBD1 agrees at 8 bases. Germline V gene sequence: CDR1 SQVTM, CDR2 ANQGSEA. The CDR3 loop spans 13 amino acids. The trim removed 6 bases at V and 0 bases at J, leaving 4 bases unmatched. CDR3 sequence reads: CSVWTGSSYEQYF. CDR3 bases: TGCAGCGTGTGGACAGGGAGCTCCTACGAGCAGTACTTC.